The 23 T cell receptor beta chains below all came from one sample that was sequenced in a study of long-term antiretroviral therapy in people with HIV. Samples were assayed with immunoSEQ v3.0 at survey level. Sequencing was performed with immunoSEQ multiplex PCR; in TCRdb, only in-frame clones are kept and a portion is missing. The sample holds approximately 20,000 clones; around four fifths are singletons and the top ten take 12%. Sequencing used unsorted PBMCs, obtained 1.6 years after starting antiretroviral therapy. The receptors shown here come from a man in his forties with HIV.

This clone was detected once. The J gene is TRBJ1-5, the V gene TRBV6-5; D gene uncertain. Germline V gene sequence: CDR1 MNHEY, CDR2 SVGAGI. The length of the CDR3 is 15 residues. V lost 0 bases, J lost 3 bases, and 9 bases lay in between. CDR3 DNA: TGTGCCAGCAGTTACTCGAAACAGCACAATCAGCCCCAGCATTTT. Translating gives CASSYSKQHNQPQHF.

The chain recombines TRBV9 with TRBJ1-4; D unresolved. CDR3 length: 17 residues. V lost 0 bases and J lost 0, with 12 bases in between. CDR1 and CDR2 from the germline V gene are SGDLS and YYNGEE. The CDR3 protein is CASSVGEGTTTNEKLFF. The CDR3 DNA is TGTGCCAGCAGCGTAGGTGAAGGAACTACAACTAATGAAAAACTGTTTTTT.

The gene calls are TRBV2 and TRBJ1-2; 11 bases line up with TRBD1. This CDR3 spans 17 amino acids. The V gene's germline CDR1 is SNHLY and CDR2 FYNNEI. Losses at the gene ends were 6 bases for V and 4 bases for J; bases not matched to a gene: 13. CDR3 amino acids: CASRPTGQGVWGYGYTF. The DNA for the CDR3 is TGTGCCAGCAGACCTACGGGACAGGGGGTCTGGGGCTATGGCTACACCTTC.

The chain has TRBV6-5 and TRBJ1-2; possible D gene TRBD1, 5 bases. This CDR3 spans 16 amino acids. From germline, CDR1 is MNHEY and CDR2 SVGAGI. Trimming pared 4 bases from V and 7 bases from J, leaving 22 bases between. CDR3 sequence: CASSSHREGTVTGYTF. CDR3 sequence (DNA): TGTGCCAGCAGTTCCCACCGTGAAGGGACGGTGACTGGCTACACCTTC.

The chain recombines TRBV9 with TRBJ2-7; TRBD1 aligns across 7 bases. This CDR3 is 15 amino acids long. Germline V gives CDR1 SGDLS, CDR2 YYNGEE. V gave up 3 bases and J gave up 1 base; unmatched junction bases: 7. The CDR3 coding sequence is TGTGCCAGCAGCGAATACCGGGACAGTTCCTACGAGCAGTACTTC. It translates to CASSEYRDSSYEQYF.

V usage is TRBV9 and J usage is TRBJ2-1, with D uncertain. This CDR3 is 12 amino acids long. V lost 4 bases to trimming and J lost 8 bases, with 10 bases between them. CDR1 and CDR2 (germline): SGDLS, YYNGEE. The CDR3: CASSFLFDEQFF. The CDR3 region has the DNA TGTGCCAGCAGCTTCCTTTTTGATGAGCAGTTCTTC.

Here the CDR3 DNA reads TGTGCCAGCAGCTTAGCCCTGGGGGGAACTGAAGCTTTCTTT. Encoded protein: CASSLALGGTEAFF. V gene TRBV11-2 combines with J gene TRBJ1-1, with a possible D match to TRBD1 (5 bases). The ends were cut back, 1 base at V and 5 bases at J, with 11 bases in the middle. The germline V gene encodes CDR1 SGHAT and CDR2 FQNNGV. This CDR3 comprises 14 residues.

V is TRBV5-1 and J is TRBJ2-7, with 7 nucleotides matching TRBD2. The CDR3 length is 15 residues. CDR1 SGHRS and CDR2 YFSETQ come from the germline V gene. V lost 0 bases to trimming and J lost 0 bases; unmatched junction nucleotides: 3. CDR3 in DNA: TGCGCCAGCAGCTTGGTGGGGGGGAGCTCCTACGAGCAGTACTTC. This translates into CASSLVGGSSYEQYF.

The chain has TRBV2 and TRBJ1-1; D may be TRBD1 (6 bases). V was cut by 1 base and J by 4 bases, with 13 bases left in between. The CDR3 length is 15 residues. Per the germline V gene, CDR1 is SNHLY and CDR2 is FYNNEI. This CDR3 is CASSEVGGGGTEAFF. The CDR3 DNA is TGTGCCAGCAGTGAAGTGGGGGGCGGCGGCACTGAAGCTTTCTTT.

This CDR3 reads CASTPRKGITDTQYF. The CDR3 bases are TGTGCCAGTACCCCACGGAAGGGAATCACAGATACGCAGTATTTT. This chain links TRBV19 with TRBJ2-3; no firm D call. V was trimmed by 7 bases and J by 2 bases, leaving 16 bases between them. The CDR3 sequence is 15 residues long. Germline CDR1 is LNHDA and CDR2 is SQIVND (reference sequence).

The V call is TRBV27, the J call TRBJ2-3, with 9 bases lining up with TRBD2. Germline V gene lookup returns CDR1 MNHEY and CDR2 SMNVEV (reference sequence). The CDR3 is 16 amino acids. V lost 4 bases to trimming and J lost 3 bases; unmatched junction nucleotides: 8. The CDR3 region has the DNA TGTGCCAGCAGTTCTTTAGCGGGAGTATGGACAGATACGCAGTATTTT. Translated: CASSSLAGVWTDTQYF.

This clone came up once. The chain has TRBV6-1 and TRBJ1-5, with D possibly matching TRBD1 (5 bases). The CDR3 runs 15 residues. Trimming cost V 6 bases and J 3 bases, with 15 bases left between them. Germline CDR1 and CDR2: MNHNS and SASEGT. CDR3 sequence: CASSRGRNSNQPQHF. CDR3 nucleotide sequence: TGTGCCAGCAGCCGGGGCCGAAACTCCAATCAGCCCCAGCATTTT.

Here the CDR3 reads CASSLHSGTSGAWVHEQFF. The CDR3 nucleotides are TGTGCCAGCAGCCTACACTCCGGGACTAGCGGGGCCTGGGTCCATGAGCAGTTCTTC. The chain is built from TRBV11-2 and TRBJ2-1, with 13 nucleotides matching TRBD2. Germline trimming cut 5 bases from V and 8 bases from J; bases unmatched to any gene: 18. CDR1 and CDR2 from the germline V gene are SGHAT and FQNNGV. The CDR3 contains 19 residues.

The chain links TRBV9 to TRBJ1-3, with 10 nucleotides matching TRBD1. The junction had 5 bases not matched to a gene; V was cut back by 2 bases and J by 0 bases. CDR3 length: 17 residues. The V gene's germline CDR1 is SGDLS and CDR2 YYNGEE. CDR3 region: CASSVDRDRGSGNTIYF. The CDR3 nucleotides are TGTGCCAGCAGCGTTGACCGGGACAGGGGCTCTGGAAACACCATATATTTT.

The chain joins TRBV11-2 to TRBJ1-2; D perhaps matches TRBD1 (6 bases). Trimming pared 3 bases from V and 0 bases from J, leaving 14 bases between. The germline CDR1 and CDR2 sequences are SGHAT and FQNNGV. The CDR3 runs 16 residues. CDR3 sequence reads: CASSLGTFEANYGYTF. As DNA, the CDR3 is TGTGCCAGCAGCTTGGGGACATTCGAAGCTAACTATGGCTACACCTTC.

The chain employs TRBV5-1 and TRBJ2-7; maybe TRBD1 (6 bases). V was cut by 0 bases and J by 3 bases, with 13 bases left in between. Germline CDR1 is SGHRS and CDR2 is YFSETQ. CDR3 length equals 15 residues. The CDR3 protein is CASSLAWGHHYEQYF. The CDR3 DNA sequence: TGCGCCAGCAGCTTGGCCTGGGGACACCACTACGAGCAGTACTTC.

This chain uses TRBV11-2 with TRBJ1-1, with D uncertain. Between the trimmed V and J ends, which lost 3 bases and 1 base, there was a span of 0 bases. Germline V gives CDR1 SGHAT, CDR2 FQNNGV. There are 11 residues in the CDR3. CDR3 residues: CASSLNTEAFF. The CDR3 bases are TGTGCCAGCAGCTTGAACACTGAAGCTTTCTTT.

The rearrangement links TRBV6-6 to TRBJ2-7, with D possibly matching TRBD1 (6 bases). Germline CDR1 MNHNY, CDR2 SVGAGI (reference sequence). V lost 5 bases and J 4 bases, leaving 15 bases between the germline ends. The CDR3 has 14 amino acids. In DNA, the CDR3 is TGTGCCAGCAGTAGGGGACAAGATGGGTACGAGCAGTACTTC. It is translated as CASSRGQDGYEQYF.

V and J are TRBV5-6 and TRBJ1-1; no clear D. Germline V CDR1 and CDR2: SGHDT, YYEEEE. The CDR3 has 13 residues. V was trimmed by 4 bases and J by 5 bases, leaving 12 bases between them. CDR3 coding DNA: TGTGCCAGCAGCCTTGAACAGTTTACTGAAGCTTTCTTT. Translation: CASSLEQFTEAFF.

The rearrangement joins TRBV19 to TRBJ1-1, with unresolved D. The V gene lost 2 bases and the J gene lost 1 base, with 8 bases spanning the gap. The germline V gene encodes CDR1 LNHDA and CDR2 SQIVND (reference sequence). CDR3 length: 14 amino acids. CDR3 sequence (DNA): TGTGCCAGTAGTATAAGAACTACGAACACTGAAGCTTTCTTT. Amino acids: CASSIRTTNTEAFF.

The gene calls are TRBV7-6 and TRBJ1-1; TRBD1 might be the D (6 bases). The V end was cut by 5 bases, the J end by 3 bases, with 16 bases between. This CDR3 has 15 amino acids. Germline lookup yields CDR1 SGHVS and CDR2 FNYEAQ. As DNA, the CDR3 is TGTGCCAGCAGCCCACCCTCAGGGGAGGACACTGAAGCTTTCTTT. It translates to CASSPPSGEDTEAFF.

The V call is TRBV4-1, the J call TRBJ1-4; TRBD1 might be the D (5 bases). Looked up from germline, CDR1 is MGHRA and CDR2 is YSYEKL. With 1 base removed from V and 8 bases from J, the gap between germline ends came to 14 bases. The CDR3 covers 15 residues. CDR3 sequence: CASSQVLKGREKLFF. The CDR3 bases are TGCGCCAGCAGCCAAGTGTTAAAGGGGCGCGAAAAACTGTTTTTT.

The J gene is TRBJ1-6, the V gene TRBV6-1; TRBD1 matches 7 bases. The V and J ends lost 4 bases and 0 bases, in that order; junction bases with no gene match: 6. CDR1 is MNHNS and CDR2 is SASEGT in the germline V gene. This CDR3 is built from 17 residues. This CDR3 reads CASSGDRESSYNSPLHF. The CDR3 DNA reads as TGTGCCAGCAGTGGAGACAGGGAGAGCTCCTATAATTCACCCCTCCACTTT.